The clone carrying this T cell receptor beta chain has more than one count but fewer than ten. Its target is unknown. This entry comes from a study of T-cell memory formation after mild COVID-19. Study conclusions and caveats: CD4+ contracting clones were mainly CM and EM; CD8+ ones, EMRA. Cross-reactive memory apparently joined, as some responding clones appeared in pre-infection memory.

CDR3 length: 19 amino acids. After removal of 1 base from V and 4 bases from J, the junction contained 14 bases not matched to a gene. Germline values: CDR1 SGHTA, CDR2 FQGNSA. MiXCR, applied by TCRdb to the 5' RACE reads, yields one record per CDR3 protein. The profile shows fewer than 650,000 distinct CDR3 sequences, less than 25% of them singletons. This TCR derives from an adult woman who had mild COVID-19 (a few samples of this study predate the infection). Cell type and time point are not known. V gene TRBV7-2 combines with J gene TRBJ2-1, with TRBD1 matching over 9 bases. Sequencing was carried out using PBMCs or a T cell subset sorted from them (not recorded which). The CDR3 coding sequence is TGTGCCAGCAGCTTAGTAGGAGGACAGGGGCTCTATGGTTACAATGAGCAGTTCTTC. It encodes CASSLVGGQGLYGYNEQFF.